The clone carrying this T cell receptor beta chain was seen many times. The CDR3 runs 15 residues. The germline V gene encodes CDR1 SGHRS and CDR2 YFSETQ. V lost 0 bases and J 0 bases, leaving 9 bases between the germline ends. The sample belongs to a study of identical twins. TCRdb passed the 5' RACE reads through MiXCR, listing each CDR3 protein once. The sample contains 300,000 to 400,000 distinct CDR3 sequences, 9% of which appear only once. The sequence came from a woman in her 50s in good health. V usage is TRBV5-1 and J usage is TRBJ2-5; D possibly corresponds to TRBD2 (6 bases). The sequencing sample was made of naive T cells sorted from blood. CDR3 sequence (DNA): TGCGCCAGCAGCTTGGTAGCGGCCAACCAAGAGACCCAGTACTTC. Translation gives CASSLVAANQETQYF.